Listed here is a single T cell receptor beta chain. Its specific antigen is unknown. Qualities for individual bases were not recorded, and no much larger clone is one base off. In total, roughly 670 healthy bone marrow donors made up the cohort. Cohort members were all nominally healthy when sampled, although unrecorded immune exposures were likely present. The donor was CMV seropositive and was included in the group of approximately 300 seropositive cohort members. A peripheral blood sample was provided by each donor, and peripheral blood mononuclear cells were used for TCR beta sequencing. The Qiagen DNeasy Blood Extraction Kit was used to extract genomic DNA from the blood cell samples. Libraries were constructed by the immunoSEQ multiplex PCR assay. A mixture of 60 forward primers for TCR Vbeta segments and 13 reverse primers for TCR Jbeta segments was used in the multiplex PCR. The CDR3 region of rearranged TCR beta genes was amplified from genomic DNA with a multiplex PCR assay. Amplified TCR beta libraries were sequenced as 87-base-pair reads on the Illumina HiSeq System. In the authors' own workflow: Across the 500 to 700 repertoires, a later analysis counted about 81 million unique TCR beta chains, 9.5 million to 13 million of which were shared by at least two donors. Raw reads were error-corrected and collapsed into unique sequences by a nearest-neighbor algorithm in which closely related sequences were merged to remove PCR and sequencing errors. To assign V, D and J gene segments, CDR3 sequences were aligned to IMGT reference sequences. For a sequence to be retained, a match of at least six nucleotides to both a V gene segment and a J gene segment was required. A rearrangement was called productive if the CDR3 had no stop codons and remained in frame with V and J, and every other rearrangement was called non-productive. Following IMGT convention, CDR3 was defined as the stretch from the second conserved V-encoded cysteine up to the conserved J-encoded phenylalanine. The earlier analysis of 587 of the donors excluded sequences that lacked an unambiguous match to a single V gene segment. In an earlier analysis of some 590 of the donors, a V segment was called functional when productive rearrangements were above 56.7%, and segregating when the standard deviation between donors exceeded 5%. A statistical classification framework was developed to diagnose cytomegalovirus status using the catalog of TCR beta chain sequences. V and J gene assignment, in a later analysis, came from comparing TCR nucleotide sequences with IMGT/GENE-DB human TR gene sequences. Using the TCRdist pipeline, a later analysis assigned CDR3 sequences along with most-parsimonious VDJ recombination scenarios. In a later analysis, every TCR beta chain was defined by the combination of its CDR3 amino acid sequence and its V-gene family, and reads without a unique V-gene family were dropped. As a way to deal with suspected cross-contamination and a sequencing artifact, a later analysis dropped under 600 nucleotide sequences that were highly shared and had low generation probability. In a later analysis, a clonal expansion index for each public chain was calculated from normalized within-repertoire ranks of inferred template counts. Generation probabilities in a later analysis came from a VDJ recombination model fitted to out-of-frame rearrangements, and those results were checked against IGoR. In a later analysis, TCR-TCR, TCR-HLA and TCR-CMV co-occurrence was scored with hypergeometric tests, and a repertoire-size bias correction was applied to TCR pairs. To estimate false discovery rates, a later analysis permuted the HLA or CMV assignments 20 times. In a later analysis, co-occurring TCRs were grouped using DBSCAN, with TCRdist sequence similarity added in when clustering inside HLA-allele-positive subsets. Co-occurrence clustering excluded repertoires with fewer than 30,000 or more than 120,000 public chains, plus five with anomalous nucleotide sharing. TCRdb mirrors the immuneACCESS table, restricted to in-frame sequences. Some clones are absent from its copies; in checked studies, under half trace to an unresolved V gene, and the reason for the others is unknown. The V and J calls and the clone size are those of that table, but D and trimming were determined from the DNA. This sample gives tens of thousands of clones in total; approximately 79% of them show up just once. Together, the top ten hold about 10% of the sample.

These data originate in a study of cytomegalovirus exposure and HLA in healthy donors (dated by TCRdb to 2015 to 2018). With regard to the full study: An earlier analysis of 587 of the donors reported about 280 Gb of sequence data and 95 million to 140 million unique TCR beta sequences obtained from 150 million to 200 million T cells. Around 330 gigabases of sequencing data and around 85 million unique TCR sequences made up an early release that covered nearly 650 HLA-typed donors. The genetic ancestry cluster associated with self-reported Caucasian donors included 70% to 85% of the roughly 360 genotyped donors. The study aimed to test whether signatures of past pathogen exposure could be identified by cataloging public T cell receptors. Using immunosequencing, the study profiled T cell repertoires from fewer than 700 subjects and related those repertoires to cytomegalovirus serostatus. In addition to the first cohort of several hundred subjects, a separate validation cohort of 120 different subjects was used. To predict cytomegalovirus infection status, the study combined high-throughput TCR immunosequencing, statistical association of individual TCRs with disease status, and machine learning. To study patterns of TCR occurrence, a later analysis re-analyzed previously published TCR beta repertoires from 666 donors and added high-resolution HLA genotyping. Rather than drawing on any new phenotypic data, the later analysis identified candidate immune exposures from TCR beta sequences and the way those sequences occurred across donors. In an earlier analysis of 587 of the donors, high-throughput TCR beta sequencing was used to judge whether each TCR beta V gene segment behaved as functional or pseudogenic. Donor age, sex, ethnicity and CMV serostatus were collected together with the repertoire data. In a later genetic analysis, genome-wide SNP genotypes for 398 of the 666 donors were used, and that subset was treated as a discovery cohort. Every repertoire in the discovery cohort had been generated on one and the same sequencing platform. Both class I and class II loci were covered by HLA typing, at four-digit resolution. Typing coverage varied by locus: about 629-640 donors for A, B, C, DRB1 and DQB1; approximately 500 for DQA1; 600 to 610 for DPA1; 400 to 480 for DPB1. Four to six DR-DQ haplotypes were handled as single units for association and clustering because linkage in the cohort was strong. Across approximately 400 genotyped donors of the cohort, an average of about 250,000 unique TCR beta nucleotide sequences per donor were sequenced, and roughly 20% of those sequences were non-productive. The paper's findings and limits, for the study overall: A later genetic analysis associated a missense DCLRE1C variant with V-gene and J-gene trimming of TCR beta chains, and an independent cohort replicated the association. The study gave a list of roughly 150 TCR beta chains associated with cytomegalovirus. It was suggested by the authors that the approach could potentially be generalized to other disease states and immunological phenotypes. This cohort had only TCR beta chains sequenced, and the lack of alpha or paired-chain data limited which features could be detected. Roughly uniform sequencing depth across donors was assumed in presence/absence analyses, although this assumption may not hold. The only immune exposure information available for the cohort was CMV serostatus. In both the original and validation cohorts, the classifier was reported to diagnose cytomegalovirus status with high specificity and sensitivity. In vitro tests confirmed that a few of the cytomegalovirus-associated TCR beta chains recognize cytomegalovirus antigens. A group of highly shared sequence variants was considered likely to be a technical artifact of the sequencing pipeline. In a later genetic analysis, fewer N-insertions in productive TCRs were reported among donors in an Asian-associated ancestry cluster than the roughly 700-donor mean. In a later analysis, HLA-associated TCR beta chains showed more clonal expansion and lower generation probabilities than non-associated chains that were equally common. According to a later analysis, most CMV-associated TCR beta chains appeared to be HLA-restricted, and the HLA associations seemed to be driven largely by CMV exposure. Because some donors lacked HLA typing at each locus, the association tests relied only on the typed subset. Linkage disequilibrium might explain the correlated functional status among segregating V segments, but an unknown experimental factor could not be excluded. According to a later analysis, TCR association rates differed among HLA loci, with DRB1 alleles showing the most associated TCRs and HLA-C alleles showing the fewest. When HLA alleles, especially DR and DQ, strongly co-occurred, attributing TCR associations to individual alleles was difficult. Specific HLA alleles were associated with around 18,000 TCR beta sequences at a false discovery rate of 0.05 in a later analysis. While some public TCRs were present in many individuals, most TCR sequences turned up only very rarely across donors. Because counts were too low, 15 or so rarely observed V segments, including chromosome 9 orphons, were excluded from the earlier analysis of a few hundred of the donors. An earlier analysis of some 560 of the donors showed that most TCR beta V segments appeared in productive rearrangements either about 87% or about 30% of the time, which broadly matched IMGT annotations. Because the 87-base-pair reads could not distinguish some IMGT-functional V segments, including TRBV6-2 and TRBV6-3, those segments were excluded. Several of the top co-occurrence clusters appeared to be linked to parvovirus B19, influenza, CMV and Epstein-Barr virus, according to a later analysis. A further reported finding was that TCR beta sequences accurately predicted the HLA-A and HLA-B alleles for most subjects in the first cohort.

The cysteine opens and the phenylalanine closes a CDR3 of 15 amino acids. The CDR3 DNA has 45 bases and is translated from base 1. V was cut back by 4 bases and J by 3 bases, leaving a gap of 15 bases between them. CDR1 MNHNS and CDR2 SASEGT are derived from the germline V gene. This sequence originates from a woman aged 18-35 years in good health and CMV-seropositive. The specimen was PBMCs. The V and J genes are TRBV6-1 and TRBJ1-1; the D region possibly corresponds to TRBD1 (5 bases align). The CDR3 region reads CASSGLQAYYTEAFF. At the DNA level, the sequence is TGTGCCAGCAGTGGCCTACAGGCTTACTACACTGAAGCTTTCTTT.